This TCR beta chain originates from a study of blood T cell repertoires in COVID-19 (TCRdb year 2020). With regard to the full study: Collaborator samples came from the United States, Italy and Spain and covered acute and convalescent phases of COVID-19. Where HLA class I and class II types were available, the types were taken from metadata supplied by the sample provider, not from assay-based typing. The material from the prospective study consisted of cDNA or gDNA derived from T cells, B-cell-depleted T cells, or PBMCs. Subjects who had been exposed to COVID-19, were actively infected with it, or had recovered from it provided the deeply sampled blood TCRbeta repertoires that made up the dataset. The samples were drawn from two sources: the first 160 participants of the ongoing ImmuneRACE study, and 1,200 or so subjects contributed by 6 global collaborators. The sample metadata nearly always contained a de-identified subject ID, COVID-19 status, age in years and sex. The repertoires were released in a freely available public database intended as a resource for research on the immune response to SARS-CoV-2.

TCRbeta CDR3 regions were amplified from genomic DNA by means of the immunoSEQ Assay, a bias-controlled multiplex PCR. As for the original processing: Nucleated cell counts per sample were estimated from amplification of reference gene primers within the assay. To quantify the absolute abundance of each unique TCRbeta CDR3 rearrangement, sequence reads were collapsed and filtered. Productive Simpson clonality was computed per sample as the square root of Simpson's diversity index over productive rearrangements. In its TCRdb copy, this immuneACCESS table keeps in-frame sequences only and misses some clones. Where compared with another copy, unresolved V genes explain less than half of these, and the others have no known cause. V and J calls and clone size come straight from that table; D and trimming were deduced from the DNA. This sample comprises about 300,000 clones, 80% to 90% of them detected only once. Around 4.6% of the sample belongs to the ten largest clones.

The CDR3 sequence holds 19 residues, the cysteine and phenylalanine included. The read is trimmed to its CDR3 DNA, 57 bases read in frame from base 1. Comments on this clone: Its antigen has not been determined. Base-call qualities are not available, and no considerably larger clone is one nucleotide away.

The study at large found these results: The quantity of clinical and demographic metadata differed by source and by participant and was supplied without curation.

Participants in the prospective study were enrolled through a virtual design, were aged roughly 18 to 100 years, and lived in roughly 24 United States geographic areas. To assign participants to cohorts, the prospective study relied on clinical history that participants themselves reported in a screening survey and a study questionnaire. Recovered participants in ImmuneRACE Cohort 3 were defined as having two consecutive negative NP/OP PCR tests, clearance from a healthcare professional, or resolution of symptoms. In the prospective study, whole blood, serum and a nasopharyngeal or oropharyngeal swab were collected from each participant by mobile phlebotomists. Additional blood draws and questionnaires over an approximately 2-month period could optionally be provided by prospective study participants. Blood samples from the prospective study were shipped frozen or at room temperature prior to DNA extraction.

The rearrangement combines TRBV21-1 with TRBJ2-3; the table gives TRBD1 as D, unverified against the DNA. TRBV21-1 is annotated as a pseudogene. The sequence came from a man aged 25-45 years who had recovered from COVID-19. The sample comprised PBMCs or T cells enriched from blood (not recorded which). The DNA is as follows: TGTGCCAGCAGCAAAGTGGTCACCCAGACAGGAGAAGACACAGATACGCAGTATTTT. This is translated as CASSKVVTQTGEDTDTQYF.